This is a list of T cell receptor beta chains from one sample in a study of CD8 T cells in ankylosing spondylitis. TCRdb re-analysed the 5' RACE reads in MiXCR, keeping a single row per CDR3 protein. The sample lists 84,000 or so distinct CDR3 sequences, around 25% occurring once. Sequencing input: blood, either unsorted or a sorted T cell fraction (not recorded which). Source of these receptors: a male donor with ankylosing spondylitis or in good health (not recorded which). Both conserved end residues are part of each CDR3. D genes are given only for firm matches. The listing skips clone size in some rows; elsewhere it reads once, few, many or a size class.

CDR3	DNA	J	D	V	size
CASSFAPGSPETQYF	TGTGCCAGCAGCTTTGCGCCGGGAAGTCCGGAGACCCAGTACTTC	TRBJ2-5	-	TRBV7-3	-
CASSLGQGSAEQFF	TGCGCCAGCAGCCTCGGACAGGGTTCGGCTGAGCAGTTCTTC	TRBJ2-1	TRBD1	TRBV5-1	few
CASSVDQGGSYNEQFF	TGTGCCAGCAGCGTAGACCAGGGGGGTTCCTACAATGAGCAGTTCTTC	TRBJ2-1	-	TRBV9	-
CASTDIQGPVNQPQHF	TGTGCCAGCACCGACATCCAGGGACCGGTCAATCAGCCCCAGCATTTT	TRBJ1-5	-	TRBV12-3/TRBV12-4	few
CSARPSVGVQETQYF	TGCAGTGCTAGGCCGTCCGTGGGCGTACAAGAGACCCAGTACTTC	TRBJ2-5	-	TRBV20-1	-
CASSLGSEAFF	TGTGCCAGCAGCTTGGGGTCTGAAGCTTTCTTT	TRBJ1-1	-	TRBV7-2	-
CASSWDREDTQYF	TGCGCCAGCAGCTGGGACAGGGAAGATACGCAGTATTTT	TRBJ2-3	TRBD1	TRBV5-1	-
CASSQADPGETQYF	TGTGCCAGCAGCCAAGCAGATCCCGGAGAGACCCAGTACTTC	TRBJ2-5	-	TRBV3-1	-
CASSLGQGSSYEQYF	TGCGCCAGCAGCTTGGGACAGGGAAGCTCCTACGAGCAGTACTTC	TRBJ2-7	TRBD1	TRBV5-1	few
CSALIFYGYTF	TGCAGTGCCCTGATATTCTATGGCTACACCTTC	TRBJ1-2	-	TRBV20-1	-
CASSLGGYYGYTF	TGTGCCAGCAGCTTGGGGGGATACTATGGCTACACCTTC	TRBJ1-2	-	TRBV7-8	once
CASSFRPLAGELFF	TGTGCCAGCAGTTTTAGGCCCCTGGCCGGGGAGCTGTTTTTT	TRBJ2-2	-	TRBV28	-
CASSPYGTTLDTQYF	TGTGCCAGCTCACCATACGGGACTACCTTGGATACGCAGTATTTT	TRBJ2-3	TRBD2	TRBV18	-
CASSLARRAEAFF	TGCGCCAGCAGCTTGGCCCGGCGGGCTGAAGCTTTCTTT	TRBJ1-1	-	TRBV5-1	-
CASSLFYEQYF	TGTGCCAGCAGTTTGTTCTACGAGCAGTACTTC	TRBJ2-7	-	TRBV6-2/TRBV6-3	-
CSAALGQGMNEQFF	TGCAGTGCTGCACTGGGACAGGGGATGAATGAGCAGTTCTTC	TRBJ2-1	TRBD1	TRBV20-1	few
CSGGGLRGVNYDEQFF	TGCAGCGGTGGGGGGCTTCGTGGAGTAAATTACGATGAGCAGTTCTTC	TRBJ2-1	-	TRBV29-1	-
CASSSTRDRGTEAFF	TGCGCCAGCAGCTCAACCCGGGACAGGGGGACTGAAGCTTTCTTT	TRBJ1-1	TRBD1	TRBV5-1	few
CASSLQNTDTQYF	TGTGCCAGCAGCTTACAAAACACAGATACGCAGTATTTT	TRBJ2-3	-	TRBV11-2	few
CAISEIGETQYF	TGTGCCATCAGTGAGATCGGGGAGACCCAGTACTTC	TRBJ2-5	-	TRBV10-3	-
CASSYTNRGNTEAFF	TGTGCCAGCAGTTACACAAACAGGGGGAACACTGAAGCTTTCTTT	TRBJ1-1	TRBD1	TRBV6-5	few
CSAPGQHEQFF	TGCAGTGCTCCGGGACAGCATGAGCAGTTCTTC	TRBJ2-1	TRBD1	TRBV20-1	-
CASSPLAGGDTQYF	TGTGCCAGCAGCCCCCTCGCGGGAGGGGATACGCAGTATTTT	TRBJ2-3	TRBD2	TRBV7-9	few
CASSLVVGQLESYEQYF	TGTGCCAGCAGCTTAGTAGTCGGGCAGCTGGAGTCCTACGAGCAGTACTTC	TRBJ2-7	-	TRBV7-8	few
CASSLPSGGRTYNEQFF	TGTGCCAGCAGCCTCCCTAGCGGCGGGCGCACCTACAATGAGCAGTTCTTC	TRBJ2-1	TRBD2	TRBV11-3	-
CSVGIDSEAFF	TGCAGCGTGGGGATTGACAGTGAAGCTTTCTTT	TRBJ1-1	-	TRBV29-1	-
CASSLAQGEDTQYF	TGCGCCAGCAGCTTGGCACAGGGTGAAGATACGCAGTATTTT	TRBJ2-3	-	TRBV5-1	few
CATSDSSRGAYNEQFF	TGTGCCACCAGTGATTCCTCACGGGGGGCCTACAATGAGCAGTTCTTC	TRBJ2-1	TRBD2	TRBV24-1	-